This passage covers 21 T cell receptor beta chains from one sample sequenced in a study of shared clonotypes between healthy human individuals. Libraries were prepared by immunoSEQ multiplex PCR; TCRdb keeps only in-frame clonotypes and omits some of them. The sample carries 1.6 million or so clones, more than 95% recorded once. Sequencing used naive CD4+ T cells sorted from blood. Sample subset: CD45RA+ positively selected. These receptors all stem from a man under 40 in good health.

The J gene is TRBJ2-7, the V gene TRBV21-1; the DNA was not used to check the table's D call, TRBD1. TRBV21-1 is deemed a pseudogene. The CDR3 consists of 17 residues. DNA of the CDR3: TGTGCCAGCAGCGCCCCTTCCTGGACAGAGATCTCCTACGAGCAGTACTTC. It yields the protein CASSAPSWTEISYEQYF.

On this clone itself: At the DNA level, this CDR3 is encoded by other sequences in the same sample as well. The genes are TRBV9 and TRBJ2-7, with 7 bases identical to TRBD2. Per germline, CDR1 SGDLS and CDR2 YYNGEE. The CDR3 totals 15 residues. J lost 2 bases, V lost 0 bases, and 5 bases had no gene match. The CDR3 loop reads CASSVGASGPYEQYF. DNA of the CDR3: TGTGCCAGCAGCGTAGGGGCTAGCGGTCCCTACGAGCAGTACTTC.

V usage is TRBV10-3 and J usage is TRBJ2-7; D ambiguous. Trimming left V 6 bases short and J 0 bases short, with 12 bases between. The germline V gene has CDR1 ENHRY and CDR2 SYGVKD. The CDR3 totals 14 residues. CDR3 nucleotides: TGTGCCATCAGCTTACACGTTAGCTCCTACGAGCAGTACTTC. Residues: CAISLHVSSYEQYF.

This rearrangement joins TRBV7-9 to TRBJ2-4; 8 bases match TRBD1. Germline lookup yields CDR1 SEHNR and CDR2 FQNEAQ (reference sequence). This CDR3 region has 11 residues. The ends lost 10 bases at V and 16 bases at J; junction bases unmatched: 12. CDR3 loop: CATLSTGAEYF. CDR3 bases: TGTGCCACCCTTTCGACAGGGGCGGAATACTTC.

The chain links TRBV6-1 to TRBJ2-7; no reliable D call. Germline CDR1 and CDR2: MNHNS and SASEGT. The CDR3 sequence is 13 residues long. V lost 5 bases to trimming and J lost 3 bases, with 11 bases between them. CDR3 protein: CASSRAVNYEQYF. CDR3 nucleotides: TGTGCCAGCAGTCGAGCCGTAAACTACGAGCAGTACTTC.

This sequence joins TRBV6-1 and TRBJ1-1; TRBD1 might be the D (5 bases). The CDR3 contains 15 residues. The germline V and J ends were trimmed by 3 bases and 4 bases, with 15 bases remaining between them. Germline loops: CDR1 MNHNS, CDR2 SASEGT. The CDR3 loop reads CASSEPPGGGTEAFF. The CDR3 DNA reads TGTGCCAGCAGTGAGCCCCCGGGGGGGGGCACTGAAGCTTTCTTT.

The genes are TRBV16 and TRBJ1-5, with a possible D match to TRBD1 (6 bases). This CDR3 region has 15 residues. Per germline, CDR1 KGHSY and CDR2 FQNENV. V was trimmed by 1 base and J by 15 bases, leaving 22 bases between them. CDR3 bases: TGTGCCAGCAGCCAATTCTTGAGTACGGGGGGCCCTCTGCATTTT. It specifies CASSQFLSTGGPLHF.

V usage is TRBV7-2 and J usage is TRBJ2-3; TRBD2 is a possible D gene (6 bases). Trimming left V 5 bases short and J 3 bases short, with 15 bases between. CDR3 length equals 15 residues. The V gene's germline CDR1 is SGHTA and CDR2 FQGNSA. The CDR3 bases are TGTGCCAGCAGCGCCCAGGGCGGGAAGACAGATACGCAGTATTTT. This gives the protein CASSAQGGKTDTQYF. Full variable domain (remainder filled in from reference TRBV7-2 and TRBJ2-3): GAGVSQSPSNKVTEKGKDVELRCDPISGHTALYWYRQSLGQGLEFLIYFQGNSAPDKSGLPSDRFSAERTGGSVSTLTIQRTQQEDSAVYLCASSAQGGKTDTQYFGPGTRLTVL.

The chain joins TRBV7-9 to TRBJ2-7; no reliable D call. Trimming pared 3 bases from V and 1 base from J, leaving 16 bases between. CDR1 is SEHNR and CDR2 is FQNEAQ in the germline V gene (reference sequence). The CDR3 runs 16 residues. The CDR3 region is CASSFWMGGGSYEQYF. The CDR3 DNA reads TGTGCCAGCAGCTTTTGGATGGGTGGTGGATCCTACGAGCAGTACTTC.

V is TRBV11-3 and J is TRBJ2-5, with 11 bases matching TRBD1. Per the germline V gene, CDR1 is SGHNT and CDR2 is YENEEA. The CDR3 loop spans 16 amino acids. The J segment lost 3 bases and the V segment lost 1 base, leaving 4 bases of the junction unmatched. The CDR3 DNA reads TGTGCCAGCAGCTTAGGGGACAGGGGGGCAGAAGAGACCCAGTACTTC. Protein sequence: CASSLGDRGAEETQYF.

The chain has TRBV2 and TRBJ2-7; D perhaps matches TRBD2 (5 bases). This CDR3 is built from 11 residues. V lost 6 bases to trimming and J lost 6 bases, with 9 bases between them. Germline V lookup: CDR1 SNHLY, CDR2 FYNNEI. In DNA form, the CDR3 reads TGTGCCAGCAGGGAGGACGTCGAGCAGTACTTC. Translated: CASREDVEQYF.

The chain is built from TRBV19 and TRBJ1-5; D is unresolved. V was cut by 5 bases and J by 5 bases, with 13 bases left in between. The germline gives CDR1 LNHDA, CDR2 SQIVND (reference sequence). This CDR3 spans 14 amino acids. DNA for the CDR3: TGTGCCAGTAGTGGTCCATACCGGGATCAGCCCCAGCATTTT. Protein sequence: CASSGPYRDQPQHF.

The chain combines TRBV4-2 with TRBJ2-1, with TRBD2 identical over 16 bases. With 1 base clipped from V and 7 bases from J, the junction kept 7 bases outside the gene matches. CDR1 and CDR2 from the germline V gene are LGHNA and YNFKEQ. CDR3 length: 18 residues. CDR3 nucleotides: TGTGCCAGCAGCCAAGGGCTAGGGACTAGCGGGAGGGGTAATGAGCAGTTCTTC. This sequence encodes CASSQGLGTSGRGNEQFF.

Details on this clone: The same CDR3 also results from other DNA sequences found in this sample. The gene calls are TRBV5-1 and TRBJ2-3; 10 bases align to TRBD1. The CDR3 consists of 15 residues. The J segment lost 3 bases and the V segment lost 0 bases, leaving 1 base of the junction unmatched. Germline loops: CDR1 SGHRS, CDR2 YFSETQ. CDR3 sequence (DNA): TGCGCCAGCAGCTTGGGGGACAGGGGAACAGATACGCAGTATTTT. This sequence encodes CASSLGDRGTDTQYF.

The chain combines TRBV10-3 with TRBJ1-2; 7 bases are a match to TRBD1. The germline V gene encodes CDR1 ENHRY and CDR2 SYGVKD. The trim removed 7 bases at V and 5 bases at J, leaving 7 bases unmatched. The CDR3 consists of 13 residues. This CDR3 is CAITPTGKYGYTF. CDR3 nucleotide sequence: TGTGCCATCACCCCGACAGGGAAGTATGGCTACACCTTC.

About this clone itself: One junction end does not reproduce the germline sequence, and a read error may be involved. The V call is TRBV19, the J call TRBJ2-7, with 9 bases matching TRBD1. The CDR3 totals 16 residues. Germline-derived CDR1 and CDR2 are LNHDA and SQIVND (reference sequence). The CDR3 here is CASSLESGTGHGEQYF. The CDR3 DNA reads TGTGCCAGTAGTCTAGAGTCCGGGACAGGGCATGGCGAGCAGTACTTC. The full variable domain, rest sourced from reference TRBV19 and TRBJ2-7, is DGGITQSPKYLFRKEGQNVTLSCEQNLNHDAMYWYRQDPGQGLRLIYYSQIVNDFQKGDIAEGYSVSREKKESFPLTVTSAQKNPTAFYLCASSLESGTGHGEQYFGPGTRLTVT.

The chain has TRBV6-4 and TRBJ2-2; 9 bases match TRBD2. The germline CDR1 and CDR2 sequences are MRHNA and SNTAGT. This CDR3 is 15 amino acids long. The V gene end was trimmed by 5 bases and the J gene end by 4 bases; junction bases not matched to a gene: 5. The CDR3 region is CASSLGLAPTGELFF. For the CDR3, the DNA is TGTGCCAGCAGTCTAGGACTAGCGCCCACCGGGGAGCTGTTTTTT.

Written as DNA, the CDR3 is TGTGCCAGCAGTTACTCCTGGACAGGGGATTCTATGGGCTACACCTTC. Amino acids: CASSYSWTGDSMGYTF. This rearrangement joins TRBV6-6 to TRBJ1-2; TRBD1 matches at 9 bases. The CDR3 extends over 16 amino acids. V shed 0 bases and J 8 bases; nucleotides not matched to a gene: 10. Germline CDR1 is MNHNY and CDR2 is SVGAGI (reference sequence).

The genes are TRBV5-1 and TRBJ2-7; a possible D gene is TRBD2 (5 bases). Trimming left V 4 bases short and J 6 bases short, with 11 bases between. The germline CDR1 and CDR2 sequences are SGHRS and YFSETQ. The CDR3 has 12 amino acids. DNA for the CDR3: TGCGCCAGCAGCCCCGGGGTTGGCGAGCAGTACTTC. Its translation is CASSPGVGEQYF.

The chain links TRBV7-3 to TRBJ2-3, with 11 bases identical to TRBD2. CDR1 is SGHTA, CDR2 FQGTGA, per germline. The CDR3 runs to 15 residues. Trimming took 9 bases from V and 2 from J; bases not matched to a gene: 7. CDR3 region: CASRGTSGSTDTQYF. The CDR3 DNA is TGTGCCAGTAGAGGGACTAGCGGATCCACAGATACGCAGTATTTT.

The chain couples TRBV4-1 to TRBJ1-1; D unresolved. V lost 1 base and J lost 9, with 12 bases in between. The CDR3 spans 13 residues. Germline values: CDR1 MGHRA, CDR2 YSYEKL. CDR3 sequence: CASSQAPTEKAFF. The CDR3 DNA reads as TGCGCCAGCAGCCAAGCTCCGACGGAGAAAGCTTTCTTT.